Shown below are 32 T cell receptor beta chains from a single sample sequenced in a study of T-cell reconstitution after alpha-beta-depleted transplantation in children. Unique molecular identifiers were used in preparing the TCRbeta library. One entry per CDR3 protein, called by TCRdb with MiXCR from the PCR reads. Of hundreds of thousands of distinct CDR3 sequences listed, roughly 10% are singletons. Sequencing used PBMCs, obtained before TCRalphabeta/CD19-depleted stem cell transplant. Receptor source: a child younger than two with acute myeloid leukemia, due to receive a stem cell transplant.

A word on this clonotype: Just one base apart from a much larger clone, this may be a read error. V gene TRBV18 combines with J gene TRBJ2-3; the D gene is possibly TRBD1 (5 bases). Germline CDR1 reads KGHSH; CDR2 reads LQKENI. This CDR3 contains 13 residues. The V gene lost 3 bases and the J gene lost 5 bases, with 9 bases spanning the gap. The CDR3 spells CASSPDNIDTQYF. The CDR3 DNA follows: TGTGCCAGCTCACCGGACAACATAGATACGCAGTATTTT.

In its sample, this clonotype was seen a few times. The CDR3 coding sequence is TGTGCCAGCAGCTTTAGCGCTCCGAACACCGGGGAGCTGTTTTTT. Amino acids: CASSFSAPNTGELFF. The chain couples TRBV11-2 to TRBJ2-2, with D possibly TRBD2 on 5 matching bases. The CDR3 has 15 amino acids. The germline CDR1 and CDR2 sequences are SGHAT and FQNNGV. V was shortened by 3 bases and J by 0 bases, with 8 bases between the two germline ends. Full variable domain (outside the CDR3, taken from reference TRBV11-2 and TRBJ2-2): EAGVAQSPRYKIIEKRQSVAFWCNPISGHATLYWYQQILGQGPKLLIQFQNNGVVDDSQLPKDRFSAERLKGVDSTLKIQPAKLEDSAVYLCASSFSAPNTGELFFGEGSRLTVL.

About this clonotype: A much larger clone is a single base away; this may be a read error. This chain joins TRBV27 and TRBJ2-7; 8 positions match TRBD2. After removal of 9 bases from V and 3 bases from J, the junction contained 7 bases not matched to a gene. CDR1 is MNHEY, CDR2 SMNVEV, per germline (reference sequence). The CDR3 spans 13 residues. The CDR3 sequence is CASGGLGNYEQYF. DNA for the CDR3: TGTGCCAGTGGGGGACTAGGCAACTACGAGCAGTACTTC.

This clonotype was recorded many times. This chain uses TRBV5-1 with TRBJ2-7; 11 nucleotides match TRBD1. CDR1 is SGHRS, CDR2 YFSETQ, per germline. V lost 3 bases, J lost 0 bases, and 2 bases stayed unmatched. The CDR3 has 15 residues. The CDR3 loop is CASSSGTGGSYEQYF. CDR3 bases: TGCGCCAGCAGCTCCGGGACAGGGGGCTCCTACGAGCAGTACTTC. Based on the CDR3 plus reference TRBV5-1 and TRBJ2-7, the full variable domain is KAGVTQTPRYLIKTRGQQVTLSCSPISGHRSVSWYQQTPGQGLQFLFEYFSETQRNKGNFPGRFSGRQFSNSRSEMNVSTLELGDSALYLCASSSGTGGSYEQYFGPGTRLTVT.

As to this clonotype: A much larger clone sits a single nucleotide away, making a read error possible. This chain uses TRBV5-6 with TRBJ2-1; D not resolved. From germline, CDR1 is SGHDT and CDR2 YYEEEE. The CDR3 runs to 11 residues. CDR3 residues: CVSSFSVEQFF. The CDR3 coding sequence is TGTGTCAGCAGCTTTTCTGTCGAGCAGTTCTTC.

This clonotype was observed many times. The CDR3 DNA is TGCAGCGTTGGGCAGTACACCGGGGAGCTGTTTTTT. Protein sequence: CSVGQYTGELFF. The chain joins TRBV29-1 to TRBJ2-2; D call uncertain. Germline-derived CDR1 and CDR2 are SQVTM and ANQGSEA. V was trimmed by 4 bases and J by 3 bases, leaving 6 bases between them. The CDR3 spans 12 residues.

In the case of this clonotype: A clone one base away is much larger, so this may be a read error. This chain links TRBV5-1 with TRBJ2-5, with 10 positions matching TRBD2. Germline V gene sequence: CDR1 SGHRS, CDR2 YFSETQ. The ends lost 7 bases at V and 9 bases at J; junction bases unmatched: 15. The CDR3 spans 15 residues. The CDR3 sequence is CASYTSSGRGGAQYF. CDR3 coding DNA: TGCGCCAGCTATACTTCTAGCGGGAGAGGTGGGGCCCAGTACTTC.

This clonotype was found many times. The chain joins TRBV28 to TRBJ2-1, with a tentative D call TRBD2 (5 bases). The germline V and J ends were trimmed by 1 base and 6 bases, with 16 bases remaining between them. CDR3 length: 16 residues. The germline V gene encodes CDR1 MDHEN and CDR2 SYDVKM. The CDR3 DNA reads as TGTGCCAGCAGTTTATATATATATATGAGGGCCAATGAGCAGTTCTTC. It encodes CASSLYIYMRANEQFF.

This clonotype was seen many times. The rearrangement links TRBV12-3 or TRBV12-4 to TRBJ1-2; 10 bases map to TRBD1. This CDR3 region has 15 residues. V lost 5 bases to trimming and J lost 8 bases; unmatched junction nucleotides: 11. CDR3 sequence reads: CASSPTGQGPGGYTF. The CDR3 nucleotides read TGTGCCAGCAGTCCGACGGGACAGGGGCCCGGGGGCTACACCTTC.

This clonotype was counted many times. V usage is TRBV5-1 and J usage is TRBJ2-1; tentative D call: TRBD1 (6 bases). From germline, CDR1 is SGHRS and CDR2 YFSETQ. This CDR3 has 15 amino acids. Trimming took 1 base from V and 8 from J, leaving 16 bases between them. CDR3 nucleotide sequence: TGCGCCAGCAGCTTGAACGGGCAGGGGATGGATGAGCAGTTCTTC. Amino acid sequence: CASSLNGQGMDEQFF.

This clonotype has ten or more counts. The V gene is TRBV5-1, the J gene TRBJ2-3; D is unresolved. Between the trimmed V and J ends, which lost 4 bases and 4 bases, there was a span of 16 bases. Germline V gene sequence: CDR1 SGHRS, CDR2 YFSETQ. The CDR3 has 15 residues. CDR3 nucleotides: TGCGCCAGCAGCGTGGTCTTAGGTGTTGCAGATACGCAGTATTTT. This sequence encodes CASSVVLGVADTQYF.

This clonotype appeared many times. The chain carries TRBV10-3 and TRBJ1-6; D is undetermined. Looked up from germline, CDR1 is ENHRY and CDR2 is SYGVKD. The CDR3 covers 14 residues. V dropped 2 bases and J dropped 3 bases, with 5 bases sitting between them. The CDR3, as DNA: TGTGCCATCAGTGAGGGCCGCTATAATTCACCCCTCCACTTT. Translating it yields CAISEGRYNSPLHF.

This clonotype was detected ten times or more. This chain uses TRBV5-4 with TRBJ2-5, with 10 bases fitting TRBD2. Germline values: CDR1 SGHNT, CDR2 YYREEE (reference sequence). The CDR3 is made up of 17 amino acids. J was trimmed by 3 bases and V by 0 bases; bases with no gene match: 8. In DNA form, the CDR3 reads TGTGCCAGCAGCTTGGACGGGCTAGCGGGGGAAAAAGAGACCCAGTACTTC. Amino acid sequence: CASSLDGLAGEKETQYF.

At least ten counts were recorded for this clonotype. The chain carries TRBV20-1 and TRBJ2-1; 8 nucleotides agree with TRBD2. This CDR3 is 14 amino acids long. With V trimmed by 5 bases and J by 0 bases, 3 bases remained unmatched. Germline CDR1 and CDR2: DFQATT and SNEGSKA (reference sequence). CDR3 sequence: CSASGGASYNEQFF. DNA of the CDR3: TGCAGTGCTTCCGGGGGGGCCTCCTACAATGAGCAGTTCTTC.

V gene TRBV14 combines with J gene TRBJ2-3; D is undetermined. V lost 3 bases and J lost 5, with 6 bases in between. CDR3 length: 12 amino acids. Per the germline V gene, CDR1 is SGHDN and CDR2 is FVKESK. In DNA, the CDR3 is TGTGCCAGCAGCCATCGGGTAGATACGCAGTATTTT. Protein product: CASSHRVDTQYF.

This clonotype was picked up a small number of times. This chain joins TRBV5-1 and TRBJ2-3; 12 bases fit TRBD1. CDR1 is SGHRS and CDR2 is YFSETQ in the germline V gene. V dropped 0 bases and J dropped 3; count of bases not matched to a gene: 5. There are 17 residues in the CDR3. The CDR3, as DNA: TGCGCCAGCAGCTTGGAGGGGACAGGGGGCGCAACAGATACGCAGTATTTT. Its protein is CASSLEGTGGATDTQYF.

Turning to this clonotype: Possible read error: a much larger clone is one base away. V and J are TRBV19 and TRBJ1-1; 7 bases fit TRBD1. This CDR3 region has 13 residues. Trimming cost V 4 bases and J 7 bases; bases outside gene matches: 6. In germline, CDR1 is LNHDA, CDR2 SQIVND (reference sequence). CDR3 nucleotide sequence: TGTGCCAGTAGTACCAACAGGGGTCTTGAAGCTTTCTTT. Its translation is CASSTNRGLEAFF. Using reference TRBV19 and TRBJ1-1 for the parts outside the CDR3, the full variable domain is DGGITQSPKYLFRKEGQNVTLSCEQNLNHDAMYWYRQDPGQGLRLIYYSQIVNDFQKGDIAEGYSVSREKKESFPLTVTSAQKNPTAFYLCASSTNRGLEAFFGQGTRLTVV.

This clonotype was found many times. The chain couples TRBV10-3 to TRBJ1-2; a possible D gene is TRBD1 (6 bases). This CDR3 has 12 residues. With 4 bases removed from V and 6 bases from J, the gap between germline ends came to 9 bases. CDR1 and CDR2 from the germline V gene are ENHRY and SYGVKD. CDR3 protein: CAISGPGDGYTF. CDR3 bases: TGTGCCATCAGTGGCCCAGGGGATGGCTACACCTTC.

This clonotype was recorded at least ten times. This chain uses TRBV28 with TRBJ2-2; D is unclear. This CDR3 is 14 amino acids long. Germline CDR1 reads MDHEN; CDR2 reads SYDVKM. Trimming pared 2 bases from V and 3 bases from J, leaving 7 bases between. The CDR3 reads CASSLPGYTGELFF. DNA for the CDR3: TGTGCCAGCAGTTTACCCGGGTACACCGGGGAGCTGTTTTTT.

This clonotype was observed many times. The gene calls are TRBV29-1 and TRBJ2-7, with 10 nucleotides matching TRBD1. J lost 3 bases, V lost 4 bases, and 9 bases had no gene match. This CDR3 spans 15 amino acids. Germline V gene lookup returns CDR1 SQVTM and CDR2 ANQGSEA. This CDR3 is CSVVGGQGLYYEQYF. The CDR3, as DNA: TGCAGCGTTGTTGGGGGACAGGGGCTCTACTACGAGCAGTACTTC.

This clonotype was recorded many times. V gene TRBV29-1 combines with J gene TRBJ2-7; 10 positions agree with TRBD2. The germline V gene encodes CDR1 SQVTM and CDR2 ANQGSEA. The CDR3 runs 13 residues. Trimming at V came to 6 bases and at J to 7 bases, leaving 9 bases not matched to a gene. CDR3 coding DNA: TGCAGCGTCGGACTAGCGGCGGGTGGAGAGCAGTACTTC. Its protein is CSVGLAAGGEQYF.

This clonotype was observed at least ten times. DNA of the CDR3: TGTGCCAGCAGCTTGGACAGCTATAGCAATCAGCCCCAGCATTTT. It is translated as CASSLDSYSNQPQHF. The genes are TRBV12-3 or TRBV12-4 and TRBJ1-5; a weak D match, TRBD1 (6 bases). V gave up 6 bases and J gave up 0 bases, with 12 bases separating them. The CDR3 length is 15 residues.

There are many counts of this clonotype. This rearrangement joins TRBV7-6 to TRBJ2-1; 9 nucleotides match TRBD1. Germline V gene lookup returns CDR1 SGHVS and CDR2 FNYEAQ. The CDR3 extends over 15 amino acids. J gave up 8 bases and V 5 bases, and 10 bases lay outside the gene matches. CDR3 amino acids: CASSRTGTGKDEQFF. In DNA, the CDR3 is TGTGCCAGCAGCCGCACCGGGACAGGGAAGGATGAGCAGTTCTTC.

This clonotype has at least ten counts. CDR3 nucleotides: TGTGCCAGTAGTACCCCGGGACTTTCCTACGAGCAGTACTTC. Encoded protein: CASSTPGLSYEQYF. This rearrangement joins TRBV19 to TRBJ2-7, with D perhaps matching TRBD2 (6 bases). This CDR3 spans 14 amino acids. The V end was cut by 4 bases, the J end by 1 base, with 11 bases between. Germline V gene data show CDR1 as LNHDA and CDR2 as SQIVND (reference sequence).

The sample holds many counts of this clonotype. The chain has TRBV5-1 and TRBJ2-7, with D possibly being TRBD2 (6 bases). This CDR3 is built from 14 residues. Germline V CDR1 and CDR2: SGHRS, YFSETQ. V lost 4 bases and J lost 6, with 17 bases in between. CDR3 amino acids: CASSADGPGGEQYF. Written as DNA, the CDR3 is TGCGCCAGCAGCGCTGACGGTCCCGGGGGCGAGCAGTACTTC. The variable domain in full, with the rest retrieved from reference TRBV5-1 and TRBJ2-7, is KAGVTQTPRYLIKTRGQQVTLSCSPISGHRSVSWYQQTPGQGLQFLFEYFSETQRNKGNFPGRFSGRQFSNSRSEMNVSTLELGDSALYLCASSADGPGGEQYFGPGTRLTVT.

This clonotype was seen repeatedly, ten times or more. V usage is TRBV5-1 and J usage is TRBJ2-2; 8 bases fit TRBD2. The germline V gene encodes CDR1 SGHRS and CDR2 YFSETQ. CDR3 length: 16 residues. V lost 4 bases and J lost 6; bases outside the gene matches: 11. This CDR3 reads CASSPSAGAFPGELFF. Here the CDR3 DNA reads TGCGCCAGCAGCCCTTCAGCGGGGGCCTTTCCCGGGGAGCTGTTTTTT.

This clonotype was counted many times. J is TRBJ2-7 and V is TRBV10-3; 10 bases agree with TRBD2. Germline assignment: CDR1 ENHRY and CDR2 SYGVKD. The junction had 4 bases not matched to a gene; V was cut back by 7 bases and J by 4 bases. This CDR3 region has 13 residues. CDR3 residues: CAITSGRGYEQYF. DNA for the CDR3: TGTGCCATCACTAGCGGGAGAGGATACGAGCAGTACTTC.

Notes on this clonotype: A much larger clonotype is one base distant, so this may be a read error. The chain recombines TRBV4-1 with TRBJ1-3; D ambiguous. CDR3 length equals 17 residues. CDR1 is MGHRA and CDR2 is YSYEKL in the germline V gene. Trimming removed 2 bases from V and 5 bases from J, with 19 bases in between. The CDR3, as DNA: TGCGCCAGCAGCCAACCCTCGTTTCGCCACCCTCGAAACACCATATATTTT. Amino acids: CASSQPSFRHPRNTIYF.

This clonotype was observed many times. This chain joins TRBV5-1 and TRBJ2-2; no clear D. CDR3 size: 15 residues. Trimming cost V 5 bases and J 6 bases, with 17 bases left between them. CDR1 SGHRS and CDR2 YFSETQ come from the germline V gene. Here the CDR3 reads CASRFGAGQSGELFF. In DNA form, the CDR3 reads TGCGCCAGCAGATTTGGTGCAGGTCAATCCGGGGAGCTGTTTTTT.

The genes are TRBV20-1 and TRBJ2-4; maybe TRBD1 (5 bases). Trimming cost V 6 bases and J 0 bases, with 9 bases left between them. The CDR3 covers 13 residues. Germline V gene data show CDR1 as DFQATT and CDR2 as SNEGSKA (reference sequence). CDR3 coding DNA: TGCAGTGCATTAGGGGTAGCCAAAAACATTCAGTACTTC. It is translated as CSALGVAKNIQYF.

This clonotype was counted many times. The chain joins TRBV6-1 to TRBJ1-1, with D maybe TRBD1 (6 bases). This CDR3 comprises 13 residues. Germline CDR1 MNHNS, CDR2 SASEGT. Between the trimmed V and J ends, which lost 4 bases and 5 bases, there was a span of 11 bases. CDR3 DNA sequence: TGTGCCAGCAGTGGGAGGCAGGGGACTGAAGCTTTCTTT. Residues: CASSGRQGTEAFF.

This clonotype was detected ten times or more. The V and J genes are TRBV20-1 and TRBJ2-3; 12 bases align to TRBD2. CDR3 size: 16 residues. V shed 3 bases, J shed 3 bases, and the junction held 7 bases outside the gene matches. Per germline, CDR1 DFQATT and CDR2 SNEGSKA (reference sequence). This CDR3 reads CSARRLAGGPTDTQYF. The CDR3 DNA is TGCAGTGCTAGGAGGCTAGCGGGAGGGCCGACAGATACGCAGTATTTT.